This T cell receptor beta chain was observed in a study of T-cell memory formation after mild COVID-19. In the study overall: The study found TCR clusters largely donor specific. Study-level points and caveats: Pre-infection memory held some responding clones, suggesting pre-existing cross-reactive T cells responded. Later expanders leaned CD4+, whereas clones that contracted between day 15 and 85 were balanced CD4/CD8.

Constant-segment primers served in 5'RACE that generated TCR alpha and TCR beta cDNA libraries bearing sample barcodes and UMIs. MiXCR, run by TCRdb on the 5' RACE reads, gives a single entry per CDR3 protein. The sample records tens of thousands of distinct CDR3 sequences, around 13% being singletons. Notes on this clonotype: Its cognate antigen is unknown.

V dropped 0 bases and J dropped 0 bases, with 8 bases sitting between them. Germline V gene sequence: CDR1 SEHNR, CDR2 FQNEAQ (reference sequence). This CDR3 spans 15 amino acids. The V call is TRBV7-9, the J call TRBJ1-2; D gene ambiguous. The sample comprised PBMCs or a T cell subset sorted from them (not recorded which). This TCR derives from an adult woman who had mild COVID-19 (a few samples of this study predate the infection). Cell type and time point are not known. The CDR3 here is CASSLAGDANYGYTF. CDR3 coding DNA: TGTGCCAGCAGCTTAGCAGGAGATGCTAACTATGGCTACACCTTC.